These T cell receptor beta chains were read from a single sample in a study of T cell responses to AZD1222 COVID-19 vaccine. Assay: immunoSEQ multiplex PCR; the TCRdb copy retains only in-frame clones and omits some. The sample has just under 35,000 clones; around 88% are singletons. The source was peripheral blood, collected on day 0 of AZD1222 vaccination. Receptors originate from an adult in good health. Both conserved end residues are part of each CDR3.

J: TRBJ1-6; V: TRBV3-1/TRBV3-2; CDR3: CASSQDIRNSPLHF
J: TRBJ2-3; V: TRBV3-1/TRBV3-2; CDR3: CASSQGASARTDTQYF
J: TRBJ2-7; V: TRBV7-9; CDR3: CASSRQGTEQYF
J: TRBJ1-2; V: TRBV28; CDR3: CASSFEGGNYGYTF
J: TRBJ1-2; V: TRBV7-8; CDR3: CASSWGQGGNYGYTF
J: TRBJ2-1; V: TRBV7-2; CDR3: CASSLQGTTYNEQFF
J: TRBJ1-4; V: TRBV27; CDR3: CASSPPNREGTEKLFF
J: TRBJ1-1; V: TRBV27; CDR3: CASSPGSRAEAFF
J: TRBJ2-3; V: TRBV3-1/TRBV3-2; CDR3: CASRWTSGGVNTQYF
J: TRBJ1-6; V: TRBV18; CDR3: CASSYETGPSSPLHF
J: TRBJ2-3; V: TRBV18; CDR3: CASSRDKGGPDTQYF
J: TRBJ1-2; V: TRBV29-1; CDR3: CSASDSLEGYTF
J: TRBJ2-5; V: TRBV5-1; CDR3: CASHLAGGTQETQYF
J: TRBJ2-3; V: TRBV7-9; CDR3: CASSSILAGGTDTQYF
J: TRBJ1-5; V: TRBV6-2/TRBV6-3; CDR3: CASSYDRSNQPQHF
J: TRBJ1-4; V: TRBV19; CDR3: CASSKGQTTNEKLFF
J: TRBJ1-2; V: TRBV28; CDR3: CASAKSLQGSYGYTF
J: TRBJ2-2; V: TRBV24-1; CDR3: CATSDFQFSGGNTGELFF
J: TRBJ2-2; V: TRBV5-1; CDR3: CASSPGTSGSGELFF
J: TRBJ1-4; V: TRBV4-1; CDR3: CASSPGDRDGEKLFF
J: TRBJ2-1; V: TRBV6-5; CDR3: CASSHRGVNNEQFF
J: TRBJ1-4; V: TRBV28; CDR3: CASSLDRPNEKLFF
J: TRBJ1-6; V: TRBV14; CDR3: CASSQDPRGPNSPLHF
J: TRBJ1-2; V: TRBV28; CDR3: CASSLGDRVYGYTF
J: TRBJ1-2; V: TRBV12-5; CDR3: CASGLVPGYGYTF
J: TRBJ2-5; V: TRBV18; CDR3: CASSPRDRGETQYF
J: TRBJ2-7; V: TRBV27; CDR3: CASSPPTSGRPPSYEQYF
J: TRBJ1-6; V: TRBV30; CDR3: CAWSAGNSPLHF
J: TRBJ2-4; V: TRBV18; CDR3: CASSPPTGTNIQYF
J: TRBJ1-2; V: TRBV7-9; CDR3: CASSSPLGQLFSGYTF
J: TRBJ1-5; V: TRBV7-2; CDR3: CASSPTGGAGNQPQHF
J: TRBJ2-7; V: TRBV4-1; CDR3: CASSQRGGGAGEQYF
J: TRBJ1-4; V: TRBV12-3/TRBV12-4; CDR3: CASSLLGEKLFF
J: TRBJ2-5; V: TRBV19; CDR3: CASSIGGRAWDPQYF
J: TRBJ1-2; V: TRBV6-2/TRBV6-3; CDR3: CASSYRGQGPHYGYTF
J: TRBJ2-1; V: TRBV3-1/TRBV3-2; CDR3: CASSQDPSGFYNEQFF
J: TRBJ2-1; V: TRBV27; CDR3: CASSLSRRLAGSSYNEQFF
J: TRBJ1-1; V: TRBV29-1; CDR3: CSATTPLNTEAFF